The text below deals with one TCR beta chain. The ends were cut back, 0 bases at V and 0 bases at J, with 12 bases in the middle. Germline-derived CDR1 and CDR2 are SGHKS and YYEKEE (reference sequence). This CDR3 region has 16 residues. The data belong to a study of blood T cell repertoires in COVID-19. Method: immunoSEQ multiplex PCR; TCRdb's copy keeps in-frame clones and lacks some. The sample lists 100,000 to 130,000 clones, approximately 90% occurring once. Material for sequencing was peripheral blood. This rearrangement joins TRBV5-5 to TRBJ1-1; tentative D call: TRBD1 (6 bases). The source of this sequence is a woman between 25 and 40 years old with acute or convalescent COVID-19. CDR3 nucleotide sequence: TGTGCCAGCAGCTTGGGTCTACAGGGAATGAACACTGAAGCTTTCTTT. It yields the protein CASSLGLQGMNTEAFF.